A selection of T cell receptor beta chains follows, all from one sample in a study of blood T cell repertoires in COVID-19. TCRdb's table, derived via immunoSEQ multiplex PCR, lists solely in-frame clones and lacks some. The sample consists of 250,000 or so clones, about four fifths of them appearing once. Sequencing was performed on peripheral blood. Receptor source: a woman aged 40 to 50 who had recovered from COVID-19. CDR3s include the opening cysteine and the closing phenylalanine or tryptophan. A D gene is named only where the DNA matches it firmly. For some rows the clone size is stated as once, few or many, or as a class when expanded; others skip it.

clone size: few
D gene: NA
J gene: TRBJ1-1
V gene: TRBV5-4
CDR3 protein: CASRSTGVSDTEAFF
CDR3 DNA: TGTGCCAGCAGATCCACGGGTGTGAGTGACACTGAAGCTTTCTTT

clone size: few
D gene: NA
J gene: TRBJ2-2
V gene: TRBV7-9
CDR3 protein: CASSFRDTGELFF
CDR3 DNA: TGTGCCAGCAGCTTCAGGGACACCGGGGAGCTGTTTTTT

clone size: NA
D gene: NA
J gene: TRBJ1-2
V gene: TRBV11-1
CDR3 protein: CASSLGENYGYTF
CDR3 DNA: TGTGCCAGCAGCTTGGGAGAGAACTATGGCTACACCTTC

clone size: NA
D gene: NA
J gene: TRBJ2-2
V gene: TRBV4-1
CDR3 protein: CASSQPITWTRGTGELFF
CDR3 DNA: TGCGCCAGCAGCCAACCAATTACATGGACCCGGGGCACCGGGGAGCTGTTTTTT

clone size: NA
D gene: TRBD1
J gene: TRBJ1-1
V gene: TRBV3-1/TRBV3-2
CDR3 protein: CASSKTGGNTEAFF
CDR3 DNA: TGTGCCAGCAGCAAGACAGGGGGAAACACTGAAGCTTTCTTT

clone size: NA
D gene: TRBD2
J gene: TRBJ2-3
V gene: TRBV10-3
CDR3 protein: CAISESETSVADTQYF
CDR3 DNA: TGTGCCATCAGTGAGTCGGAGACTAGCGTCGCAGATACGCAGTATTTT

clone size: NA
D gene: NA
J gene: TRBJ1-5
V gene: TRBV6-1
CDR3 protein: CASSDHVSNQPQHF
CDR3 DNA: TGTGCCAGCAGTGATCATGTCAGCAATCAGCCCCAGCATTTT

clone size: NA
D gene: TRBD1
J gene: TRBJ2-5
V gene: TRBV28
CDR3 protein: CASSPGAGGAETQYF
CDR3 DNA: TGTGCCAGCAGCCCCGGGGCAGGGGGCGCGGAGACCCAGTACTTC

clone size: NA
D gene: NA
J gene: TRBJ1-5
V gene: TRBV6-1
CDR3 protein: CASSEAAGDQPQHF
CDR3 DNA: TGTGCCAGCAGTGAAGCTGCGGGGGATCAGCCCCAGCATTTT

clone size: NA
D gene: NA
J gene: TRBJ2-5
V gene: TRBV11-2
CDR3 protein: CASSLSSAGVQETQYF
CDR3 DNA: TGTGCCAGCAGCTTATCGTCAGCGGGCGTACAAGAGACCCAGTACTTC

clone size: NA
D gene: NA
J gene: TRBJ1-1
V gene: TRBV9
CDR3 protein: CASSLDLIDSEAFF
CDR3 DNA: TGTGCCAGCAGCTTAGATCTCATCGACAGTGAAGCTTTCTTT

clone size: NA
D gene: NA
J gene: TRBJ1-3
V gene: TRBV6-1
CDR3 protein: CASSEAILGYNYIFITSGTIYF
CDR3 DNA: TGTGCCAGCAGTGAAGCTATTCTCGGATATAACTATATTTTTATAACCTCGGGCACCATATATTTT

clone size: NA
D gene: TRBD1
J gene: TRBJ2-7
V gene: TRBV5-1
CDR3 protein: CASSLGQGGYEQYF
CDR3 DNA: TGCGCCAGCAGCCTGGGACAGGGAGGCTACGAGCAGTACTTC

clone size: few
D gene: TRBD1
J gene: TRBJ1-5
V gene: TRBV3-1/TRBV3-2
CDR3 protein: CASSQAGQGANQPQHF
CDR3 DNA: TGTGCCAGCAGCCAAGCCGGGCAGGGGGCCAATCAGCCCCAGCATTTT

clone size: NA
D gene: NA
J gene: TRBJ1-5
V gene: TRBV3-1/TRBV3-2
CDR3 protein: CASSQGAGLQPQHF
CDR3 DNA: TGTGCCAGCAGCCAGGGGGCAGGGCTTCAGCCCCAGCATTTT

clone size: NA
D gene: TRBD1
J gene: TRBJ2-2
V gene: TRBV7-2
CDR3 protein: CASSQQGTGELFF
CDR3 DNA: TGTGCCAGCAGCCAACAGGGGACCGGGGAGCTGTTTTTT

clone size: NA
D gene: NA
J gene: TRBJ2-3
V gene: TRBV6-5
CDR3 protein: CASTRQGTDTQYF
CDR3 DNA: TGTGCCAGCACCAGACAGGGCACAGATACGCAGTATTTT

clone size: NA
D gene: NA
J gene: TRBJ2-7
V gene: TRBV3-1/TRBV3-2
CDR3 protein: CASSQVASYEQYF
CDR3 DNA: TGTGCCAGCAGCCAAGTGGCATCCTACGAGCAGTACTTC

clone size: few
D gene: NA
J gene: TRBJ1-2
V gene: TRBV5-4
CDR3 protein: CASSFTPGVGYTF
CDR3 DNA: TGTGCCAGCAGCTTCACGCCAGGGGTTGGCTACACCTTC

clone size: NA
D gene: NA
J gene: TRBJ2-3
V gene: TRBV6-4
CDR3 protein: CASSVAGTGTDTQYF
CDR3 DNA: TGTGCCAGCAGTGTAGCCGGCACGGGGACAGATACGCAGTATTTT

clone size: NA
D gene: TRBD1
J gene: TRBJ1-2
V gene: TRBV9
CDR3 protein: CASSEDRAGYYGYTF
CDR3 DNA: TGTGCCAGCAGCGAGGACAGGGCTGGGTACTATGGCTACACCTTC

clone size: few
D gene: NA
J gene: TRBJ1-2
V gene: TRBV15
CDR3 protein: CATSSGVLRYGYTF
CDR3 DNA: TGTGCCACCAGCTCGGGGGTCCTCAGGTATGGCTACACCTTC

clone size: NA
D gene: TRBD1
J gene: TRBJ2-2
V gene: TRBV25-1
CDR3 protein: CASSELGQGRNTGELFF
CDR3 DNA: TGTGCCAGCAGTGAATTGGGACAGGGTCGGAACACCGGGGAGCTGTTTTTT

clone size: NA
D gene: NA
J gene: TRBJ1-6
V gene: TRBV4-1
CDR3 protein: CASSQKTDSYNSPLHF
CDR3 DNA: TGCGCCAGCAGCCAAAAAACAGATTCCTATAATTCACCCCTCCACTTT

clone size: NA
D gene: TRBD1
J gene: TRBJ2-7
V gene: TRBV5-1
CDR3 protein: CASSLQGSYEQYF
CDR3 DNA: TGCGCCAGCAGCTTACAGGGGTCGTACGAGCAGTACTTC

clone size: NA
D gene: NA
J gene: TRBJ2-7
V gene: TRBV11-2
CDR3 protein: CASSSGAWYEQYF
CDR3 DNA: TGTGCCAGCAGCTCTGGAGCTTGGTACGAGCAGTACTTC

clone size: NA
D gene: NA
J gene: TRBJ2-3
V gene: TRBV24-1
CDR3 protein: CATSVGGTDTQYF
CDR3 DNA: TGTGCCACCAGTGTAGGGGGCACAGATACGCAGTATTTT

clone size: NA
D gene: TRBD1
J gene: TRBJ1-6
V gene: TRBV14
CDR3 protein: CASSHGTGVSPLHF
CDR3 DNA: TGTGCCAGCAGCCACGGGACAGGTGTGTCACCCCTCCACTTT